This TCR beta chain emerged from a study of cytomegalovirus exposure and HLA in healthy donors (dated by TCRdb to about 2017). Broadly, across the study: An earlier analysis of some 550 of the donors reported approximately 290 Gb of sequence data and more than 90 million unique TCR beta sequences from about 200 million T cells. An early release that covered approximately 600 HLA-typed donors contained approximately 300 gigabases of sequencing data and tens of millions of unique TCR sequences. The study profiled the T cell repertoires of under 850 subjects by immunosequencing and related them to cytomegalovirus serostatus. Donor age, sex, ethnicity and CMV serostatus were compiled alongside the repertoire data. The study combined high-throughput TCR immunosequencing, statistical association of individual TCRs with disease status, and machine learning to predict cytomegalovirus infection status. The later analysis used no new phenotypic data to find candidate immune exposures, relying instead on TCR beta sequences and their occurrence across donors. Typing coverage varied by locus: about 620-630 donors for A, B, C, DRB1 and DQB1; roughly 520 for DQA1; about 590 for DPA1; about 450 for DPB1. In a later genetic analysis, genome-wide SNP genotypes for about three fifths of the 666 donors were used, and that subset was treated as a discovery cohort. HLA typing covered class I and class II loci at four-digit resolution. To study patterns of TCR occurrence, a later analysis re-analyzed previously published TCR beta repertoires from several hundred donors and added high-resolution HLA genotyping. Of the roughly 400 genotyped donors, approximately 82% fell in the genetic ancestry cluster associated with self-reported Caucasian donors. All discovery cohort repertoires had been generated on a single sequencing platform. On average, 235,054 unique TCR beta nucleotide sequences were sequenced per donor among 300 to 500 genotyped donors of the cohort, with roughly 18% of those sequences being non-productive. Roughly five DR-DQ haplotypes were handled as single units for association and clustering, since linkage in the cohort was strong. A separate validation cohort of over a hundred different subjects was used in addition to the roughly 620-subject first cohort. The study aimed to test whether signatures of past pathogen exposure could be identified by cataloging public T cell receptors. In an earlier analysis of 550 to 700 of the donors, high-throughput TCR beta sequencing was used to judge whether each TCR beta V gene segment behaved as functional or pseudogenic. What the study reported, not specific to this receptor: Because some donors lacked HLA typing at each locus, the association tests relied only on the typed subset. A later analysis found that HLA-associated TCR beta chains were more clonally expanded and had lower generation probabilities than equally common non-associated chains. This cohort had only TCR beta chains sequenced, and the lack of alpha or paired-chain data limited which features could be detected. A total of 150 to 200 TCR beta chains were listed by the study as associated with cytomegalovirus. A later genetic analysis associated a missense DCLRE1C variant with V-gene and J-gene trimming of TCR beta chains, and an independent cohort replicated the association. Some IMGT-functional V segments, including TRBV6-2 and TRBV6-3, could not be told apart with the 87-base-pair reads, so those segments were excluded. When HLA alleles, especially DR and DQ, strongly co-occurred, TCR associations were difficult to assign to individual alleles. In a later analysis, 16,951 TCR beta sequences were associated with specific HLA alleles at a false discovery rate of 0.05. The classifier was reported to diagnose cytomegalovirus status with high specificity and sensitivity in both the original cohort and the validation cohort. Roughly uniform sequencing depth across donors was assumed in presence/absence analyses, although this assumption may not hold. It was suggested by the authors that the approach could potentially be generalized to other disease states and immunological phenotypes. In a later genetic analysis, fewer N-insertions in productive TCRs were reported among donors in an Asian-associated ancestry cluster than the roughly 700-donor mean. A further reported finding was that TCR beta sequences accurately predicted the HLA-A and HLA-B alleles for most subjects in the first cohort. In vitro tests confirmed that a few of the cytomegalovirus-associated TCR beta chains recognize cytomegalovirus antigens. In a later analysis, several top co-occurrence clusters were reported to appear linked to parvovirus B19, influenza, CMV and Epstein-Barr virus. Most CMV-associated TCR beta chains appeared to be HLA-restricted in a later analysis, and the HLA associations seemed to be driven largely by CMV exposure. A later analysis found that TCR association rates varied across HLA loci, with DRB1 alleles showing the most associated TCRs and HLA-C alleles the fewest. Broadly in line with IMGT annotations, most TCR beta V segments showed up in productive rearrangements about 90% or about 30% of the time in an earlier analysis of several hundred of the donors. CMV serostatus was the only immune exposure information available for the cohort. Most TCR sequences were observed very rarely across donors, whereas some public TCRs were present in many individuals. A group of highly shared sequence variants was considered likely to be a technical artifact of the sequencing pipeline. Correlated functional status among segregating V segments might be attributable to linkage disequilibrium, but an unknown experimental factor could not be ruled out. Because counts were too low, seventeen rarely observed V segments, including chromosome 9 orphons, were left out of the earlier analysis of 500 to 750 of the donors.

In this sample, this clone turned up a few times. This receptor's antigen is unknown. Per-base quality was not reported, and no clone a single base away is much larger than it. Between the V and J ends, shortened by 7 bases and 4 bases respectively, the junction contains 16 bases. For CDR1 and CDR2, the germline V gene (reference sequence) lists LNHDA and SQIVND. Including cysteine and phenylalanine, the CDR3 has 14 amino acids. The only DNA kept is the CDR3, 42 bases in frame from the first base. The cohort comprised some 680 healthy bone marrow donors. All cohort members were sampled while nominally healthy, although unrecorded immune exposures were likely present. The donor tested CMV seronegative and was one of the 352 seronegative cohort members. Each donor provided a peripheral blood sample, and peripheral blood mononuclear cells were used for TCR beta sequencing. The Qiagen DNeasy Blood Extraction Kit was used to extract genomic DNA from the blood cell samples.

Libraries were constructed by the immunoSEQ multiplex PCR assay. A mixture of 60 forward primers for TCR Vbeta segments and 13 reverse primers for TCR Jbeta segments was used in the multiplex PCR. The CDR3 region of rearranged TCR beta genes was amplified from genomic DNA by a multiplex PCR assay. Amplified TCR beta libraries were sequenced as 87-base-pair reads on the Illumina HiSeq System. The paper's processing steps were these. Across the roughly 640 repertoires, a later analysis counted tens of millions of unique TCR beta chains, some 11 million of which were shared by at least two donors. Raw reads were error-corrected and collapsed into unique sequences by a nearest-neighbor algorithm in which closely related sequences were merged to remove PCR and sequencing errors. Alignment of CDR3 sequences to IMGT reference sequences was used to assign V, D and J gene segments. Each retained sequence needed at least a six-nucleotide match to both a V gene segment and a J gene segment. Rearrangements were classified as productive when the CDR3 lacked stop codons and remained in frame with V and J, and all other rearrangements were classified as non-productive. Following IMGT convention, CDR3 was defined as the stretch from the second conserved V-encoded cysteine up to the conserved J-encoded phenylalanine. In an earlier analysis of 500 to 650 of the donors, sequences lacking an unambiguous match to a single V gene segment were excluded. An earlier analysis of over 450 of the donors classified V segments as functional when productive rearrangements were above 56.7% and as segregating when the standard deviation between donors was above 5%. A statistical classification framework was built to diagnose cytomegalovirus status from the catalog of TCR beta chain sequences. In a later analysis, TCR nucleotide sequences were compared against IMGT/GENE-DB human TR gene sequences so that V and J genes could be assigned. Using the TCRdist pipeline, a later analysis assigned CDR3 sequences along with most-parsimonious VDJ recombination scenarios. In a later analysis, each TCR beta chain was defined by its CDR3 amino acid sequence together with its V-gene family, and reads lacking a unique V-gene family were excluded. A later analysis removed several hundred highly shared, low-generation-probability nucleotide sequences to deal with suspected cross-contamination and a sequencing artifact. A later analysis calculated a clonal expansion index for each public chain from normalized within-repertoire ranks of inferred template counts. In a later analysis, generation probabilities were computed with a VDJ recombination model fitted to out-of-frame rearrangements, and the resulting probabilities were checked against IGoR. Hypergeometric tests were used in a later analysis to score TCR-TCR, TCR-HLA and TCR-CMV co-occurrence, with a repertoire-size bias correction applied to the TCR pairs. A later analysis estimated false discovery rates by permuting HLA or CMV assignments 20 times. In a later analysis, co-occurring TCRs were grouped using DBSCAN, and TCRdist sequence similarity was added for clustering within HLA-allele-positive subsets. For co-occurrence clustering, repertoires with fewer than 30,000 or more than 120,000 public chains were excluded, along with four or five repertoires with anomalous nucleotide sharing. This is the immuneACCESS table as TCRdb keeps it, with only in-frame sequences that have V and J called. A part of the clones is gone; compared with another copy, unresolved V genes explain less than half, and the rest is unexplained. V and J calls and clone size are as listed in that table; D and trimming were resolved from the DNA. The sample yields 95,000 to 130,000 clones; roughly three quarters were counted once. The ten largest account for around 1.6% of the sample.

The sequencing sample was made of PBMCs. This clonotype was sampled from a young woman in good health and CMV-seronegative. This chain is built from TRBV19 and TRBJ1-1; the D gene is perhaps TRBD1, on 6 matching bases. The CDR3 here reads CASTRTAGLTEAFF. The DNA sequence reads TGTGCCAGTACTAGGACAGCCGGCCTCACTGAAGCTTTCTTT. Reference TRBV19 and TRBJ1-1 proteins supply the regions before and after the CDR3; the full variable domain is: DGGITQSPKYLFRKEGQNVTLSCEQNLNHDAMYWYRQDPGQGLRLIYYSQIVNDFQKGDIAEGYSVSREKKESFPLTVTSAQKNPTAFYLCASTRTAGLTEAFFGQGTRLTVV.